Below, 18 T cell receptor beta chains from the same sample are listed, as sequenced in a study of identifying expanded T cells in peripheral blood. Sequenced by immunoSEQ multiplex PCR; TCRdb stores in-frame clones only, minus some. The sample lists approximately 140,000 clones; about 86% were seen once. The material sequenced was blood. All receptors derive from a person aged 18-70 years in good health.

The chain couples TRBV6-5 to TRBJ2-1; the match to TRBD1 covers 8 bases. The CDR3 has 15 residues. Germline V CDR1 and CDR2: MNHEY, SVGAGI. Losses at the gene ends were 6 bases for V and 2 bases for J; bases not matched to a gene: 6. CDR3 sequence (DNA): TGTGCCAGCAGCAAGGGACAGGTTGCCTACAATGAGCAGTTCTTC. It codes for CASSKGQVAYNEQFF.

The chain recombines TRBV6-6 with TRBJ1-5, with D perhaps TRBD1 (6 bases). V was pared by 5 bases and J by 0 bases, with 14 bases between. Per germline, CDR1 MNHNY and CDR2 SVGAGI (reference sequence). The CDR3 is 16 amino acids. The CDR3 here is CASSSTQGYSNQPQHF. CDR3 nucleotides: TGTGCCAGCAGTAGTACACAGGGTTATAGCAATCAGCCCCAGCATTTT.

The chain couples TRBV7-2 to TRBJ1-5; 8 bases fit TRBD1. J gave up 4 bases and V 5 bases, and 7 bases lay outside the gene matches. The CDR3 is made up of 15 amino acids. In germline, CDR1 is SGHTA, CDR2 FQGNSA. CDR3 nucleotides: TGTGCCAGCAGCCCTTGGACAGGGCCGAATCAGCCCCAGCATTTT. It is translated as CASSPWTGPNQPQHF.

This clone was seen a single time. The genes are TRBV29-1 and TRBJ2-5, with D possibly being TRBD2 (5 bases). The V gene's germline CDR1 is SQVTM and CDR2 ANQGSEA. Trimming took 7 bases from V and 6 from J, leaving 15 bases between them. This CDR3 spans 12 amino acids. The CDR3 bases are TGCAGCGCGGATCTAGGAGGAAAGACCCAGTACTTC. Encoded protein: CSADLGGKTQYF.

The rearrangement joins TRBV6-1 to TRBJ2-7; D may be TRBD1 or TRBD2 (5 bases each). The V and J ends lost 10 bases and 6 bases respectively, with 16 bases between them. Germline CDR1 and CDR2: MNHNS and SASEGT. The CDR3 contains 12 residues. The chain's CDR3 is CAIRASGTEQYF. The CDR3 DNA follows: TGTGCCATCAGGGCCTCAGGGACCGAGCAGTACTTC.

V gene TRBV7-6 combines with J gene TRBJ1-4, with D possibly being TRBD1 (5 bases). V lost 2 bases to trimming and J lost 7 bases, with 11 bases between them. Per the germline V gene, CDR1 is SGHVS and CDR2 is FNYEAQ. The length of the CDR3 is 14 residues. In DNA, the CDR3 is TGTGCCAGCAGCTTACGGGCAGGGAGTGAAAAACTGTTTTTT. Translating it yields CASSLRAGSEKLFF. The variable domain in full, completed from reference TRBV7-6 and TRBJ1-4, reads GAGVSQSPRYKVTKRGQDVALRCDPISGHVSLYWYRQALGQGPEFLTYFNYEAQQDKSGLPNDRFSAERPEGSISTLTIQRTEQRDSAMYRCASSLRAGSEKLFFGSGTQLSVL.

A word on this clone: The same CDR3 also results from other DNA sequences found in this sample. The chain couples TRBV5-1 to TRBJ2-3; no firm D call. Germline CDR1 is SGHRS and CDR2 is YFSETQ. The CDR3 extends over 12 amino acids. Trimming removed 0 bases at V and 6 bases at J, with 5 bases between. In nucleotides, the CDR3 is TGCGCCAGCAGCTTGGCTTCTGATACGCAGTATTTT. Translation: CASSLASDTQYF. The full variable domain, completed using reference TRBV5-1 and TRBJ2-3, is KAGVTQTPRYLIKTRGQQVTLSCSPISGHRSVSWYQQTPGQGLQFLFEYFSETQRNKGNFPGRFSGRQFSNSRSEMNVSTLELGDSALYLCASSLASDTQYFGPGTRLTVL.

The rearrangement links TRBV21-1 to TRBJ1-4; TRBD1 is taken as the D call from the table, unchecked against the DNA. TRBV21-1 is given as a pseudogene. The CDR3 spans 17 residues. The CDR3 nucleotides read TGTGCCAGCAGCAAAGTGAAACAGGGAGACCATAGGGAAAAACTGTTTTTT. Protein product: CASSKVKQGDHREKLFF.

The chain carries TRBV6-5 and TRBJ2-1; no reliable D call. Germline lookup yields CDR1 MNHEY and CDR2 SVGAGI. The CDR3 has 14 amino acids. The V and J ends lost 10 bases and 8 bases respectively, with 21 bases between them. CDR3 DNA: TGTGCCACCCCCCGTTGCCCCCTTGGCGATGAGCAGTTCTTC. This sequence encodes CATPRCPLGDEQFF.

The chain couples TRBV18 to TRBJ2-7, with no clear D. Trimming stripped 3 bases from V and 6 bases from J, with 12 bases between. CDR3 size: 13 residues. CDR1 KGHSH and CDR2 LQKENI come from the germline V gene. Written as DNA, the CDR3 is TGTGCCAGCTCACCCGTTTTGAAGGCCGAGCAGTACTTC. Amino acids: CASSPVLKAEQYF.

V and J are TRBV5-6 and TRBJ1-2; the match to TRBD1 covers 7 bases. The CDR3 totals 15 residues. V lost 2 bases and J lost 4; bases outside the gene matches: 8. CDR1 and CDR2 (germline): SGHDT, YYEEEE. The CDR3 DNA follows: TGTGCCAGCAGCTTTATTGACAGGGCCAGCTATGGCTACACCTTC. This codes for CASSFIDRASYGYTF.

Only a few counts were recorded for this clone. The CDR3 nucleotides are TGTGCCTGGATGGGACAGGGGGTCCCTGAAGCTTTCTTT. Translation: CAWMGQGVPEAFF. J is TRBJ1-1 and V is TRBV30, with 11 bases that match TRBD1. V shed 4 bases and J 6 bases; nucleotides not matched to a gene: 4. The CDR3 has 13 amino acids. The germline CDR1 and CDR2 sequences are GTSNPN and SVGIG (reference sequence).

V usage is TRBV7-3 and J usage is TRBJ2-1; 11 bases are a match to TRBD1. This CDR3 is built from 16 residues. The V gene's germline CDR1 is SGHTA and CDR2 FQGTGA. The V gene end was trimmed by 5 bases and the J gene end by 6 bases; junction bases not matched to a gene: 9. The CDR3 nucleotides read TGTGCCAGCAGCGGCTCCGGGACAGGGGGAGGCAATGAGCAGTTCTTC. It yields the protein CASSGSGTGGGNEQFF.

The CDR3 DNA sequence: TGCGCCAGCAGTCGGGACAATGAGCAGTTCTTC. This sequence encodes CASSRDNEQFF. The chain links TRBV10-2 to TRBJ2-1; D not resolved. Deletions cut 5 bases from V and 5 bases from J, with 4 bases between. Germline V gives CDR1 WSHSY, CDR2 SAAADI. The CDR3 extends over 11 amino acids.

The CDR3 loop is CASSFIPVNGNEKLFF. The CDR3 DNA reads as TGTGCCAGCAGCTTCATCCCAGTCAATGGGAATGAAAAACTGTTTTTT. This rearrangement joins TRBV5-6 to TRBJ1-4; D gene uncertain. Looked up from germline, CDR1 is SGHDT and CDR2 is YYEEEE. CDR3 size: 16 residues. V dropped 2 bases and J dropped 5 bases, with 16 bases sitting between them.

The CDR3 reads CALGGGPEAFF. The CDR3 nucleotides read TGTGCCTTGGGAGGGGGGCCTGAAGCTTTCTTT. The chain couples TRBV30 to TRBJ1-1; D might be TRBD1 (6 bases). V was pared by 7 bases and J by 6 bases, with 12 bases between. The germline CDR1 and CDR2 sequences are GTSNPN and SVGIG (reference sequence). This CDR3 region has 11 residues.

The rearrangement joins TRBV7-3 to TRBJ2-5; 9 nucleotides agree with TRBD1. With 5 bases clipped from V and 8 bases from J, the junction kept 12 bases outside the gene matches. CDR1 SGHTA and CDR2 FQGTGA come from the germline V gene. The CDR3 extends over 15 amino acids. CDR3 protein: CASSVDGQGLRTQYF. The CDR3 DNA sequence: TGTGCCAGCAGCGTCGATGGACAGGGGCTAAGAACCCAGTACTTC.

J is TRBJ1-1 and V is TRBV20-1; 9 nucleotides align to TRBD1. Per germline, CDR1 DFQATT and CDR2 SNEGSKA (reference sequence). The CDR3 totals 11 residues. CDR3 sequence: CRTPGQGEAFF. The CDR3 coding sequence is TGCAGAACCCCGGGACAGGGAGAAGCTTTCTTT.